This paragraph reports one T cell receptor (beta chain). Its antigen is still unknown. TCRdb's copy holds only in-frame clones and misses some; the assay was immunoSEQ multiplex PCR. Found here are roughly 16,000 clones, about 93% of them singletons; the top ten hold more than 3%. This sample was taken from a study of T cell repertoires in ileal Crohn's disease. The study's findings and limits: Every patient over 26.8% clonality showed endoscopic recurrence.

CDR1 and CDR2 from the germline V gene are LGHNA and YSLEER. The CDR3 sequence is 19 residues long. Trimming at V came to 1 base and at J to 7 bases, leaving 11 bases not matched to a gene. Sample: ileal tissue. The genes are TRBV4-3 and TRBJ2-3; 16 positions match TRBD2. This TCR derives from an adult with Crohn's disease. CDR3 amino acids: CASSQARTGTSGGANTQYF. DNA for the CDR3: TGCGCCAGCAGCCAAGCCCGAACAGGGACTAGCGGGGGGGCAAATACGCAGTATTTT.